These 29 T cell receptor beta chains were sequenced from one sample in a study of blood T cell repertoires in COVID-19. Libraries were prepared by immunoSEQ multiplex PCR; TCRdb keeps only in-frame clonotypes and omits some of them. The sample consists of roughly 220,000 clones, 70% to 90% of them appearing once. What was sequenced was peripheral blood. These receptors were taken from a man between 25 and 39 years old who had recovered from COVID-19.

DNA of the CDR3: TGCAGCGCTAGACAGGGCGATCAGCCCCAGCATTTT. Amino acids: CSARQGDQPQHF. The genes are TRBV29-1 and TRBJ1-5, with 7 bases that match TRBD1. The V segment lost 7 bases and the J segment 5 bases; nucleotides outside the gene matches: 5. This CDR3 is 12 amino acids long. Germline V gene lookup returns CDR1 SQVTM and CDR2 ANQGSEA.

V and J are TRBV3-1 (or the pseudogene TRBV3-2) and TRBJ2-1, with D tentatively TRBD1 (5 bases). The CDR3 has 13 residues. Trimming took off 4 bases at V and 8 bases at J, with 12 bases between the two ends. Germline CDR1 and CDR2: LGHDT and YNNKEL (reference sequence). This CDR3 reads CASSLPGLDEQFF. CDR3 in DNA: TGTGCCAGCAGCCTACCAGGGCTGGATGAGCAGTTCTTC.

J is TRBJ1-2 and V is TRBV12-5; D not certain. The CDR3 contains 14 residues. Trimming shortened V by 2 bases and J by 8 bases, and 15 bases separated the two germline ends. Germline V gives CDR1 LGHNT, CDR2 FRNRAP. The DNA of the CDR3 is TGTGCTAGTGGTTTGCTGGTAGACTTCACGGGCTACACCTTC. Translated, it gives CASGLLVDFTGYTF.

This clone was seen just once. The chain couples TRBV27 to TRBJ1-1; TRBD1 might be the D (6 bases). This CDR3 is 16 amino acids long. Germline-derived CDR1 and CDR2 are MNHEY and SMNVEV (reference sequence). Trimming removed 5 bases from V and 1 base from J, with 17 bases in between. The CDR3 nucleotides are TGTGCCAGCAGTAAAAACAGGGTAGTAGAGAACACTGAAGCTTTCTTT. It specifies CASSKNRVVENTEAFF.

The CDR3 here is CASSYLRGLGGDGYTF. The CDR3 DNA follows: TGTGCCAGCAGTTATCTCAGGGGGCTGGGGGGGGATGGCTACACCTTC. This chain uses TRBV6-5 with TRBJ1-2, with TRBD1 identical over 8 bases. The CDR3 is 16 amino acids. CDR1 and CDR2 (germline): MNHEY, SVGAGI. J was trimmed by 6 bases and V by 3 bases; bases with no gene match: 12.

The chain has TRBV11-2 and TRBJ2-5; 7 bases are a match to TRBD2. V trimming: 3 bases; J trimming: 5 bases; junction bases outside the gene matches: 6. This CDR3 has 14 residues. Looked up from germline, CDR1 is SGHAT and CDR2 is FQNNGV. CDR3 residues: CASSFNRRGETQYF. CDR3 nucleotide sequence: TGTGCCAGCAGCTTCAACAGGCGGGGGGAGACCCAGTACTTC.

The gene calls are TRBV27 and TRBJ1-6; possible D gene TRBD1, 5 bases. The CDR3 covers 16 residues. V was shortened by 4 bases and J by 10 bases, with 20 bases between the two germline ends. Germline V lookup: CDR1 MNHEY, CDR2 SMNVEV (reference sequence). This CDR3 reads CASSSSGGVQRSPLHF. DNA of the CDR3: TGTGCCAGCAGTTCATCTGGGGGGGTGCAGAGGTCACCCCTCCACTTT.

The gene calls are TRBV18 and TRBJ2-1; weak D call: TRBD1 (5 bases). CDR3 length equals 15 residues. Germline-derived CDR1 and CDR2 are KGHSH and LQKENI. Trimming took 2 bases from V and 0 from J, leaving 8 bases between them. The CDR3 sequence is CASSPMDTSYNEQFF. As DNA, the CDR3 is TGTGCCAGCTCACCAATGGACACCTCCTACAATGAGCAGTTCTTC.

In its sample, this clone was seen once. The chain recombines TRBV5-6 with TRBJ2-7, with 8 bases matching TRBD1. V was clipped by 6 bases and J by 3 bases; unmatched bases: 8. The V gene's germline CDR1 is SGHDT and CDR2 YYEEEE. The CDR3 extends over 14 amino acids. The CDR3 sequence is CASTWDRTYYEQYF. CDR3 nucleotide sequence: TGTGCCAGCACCTGGGACAGGACATACTACGAGCAGTACTTC.

The genes are TRBV4-3 and TRBJ2-7, with a tentative D call TRBD1 (6 bases). Trimming took off 3 bases at V and 3 bases at J, with 12 bases between the two ends. The V gene's germline CDR1 is LGHNA and CDR2 YSLEER. The length of the CDR3 is 14 residues. In DNA form, the CDR3 reads TGCGCCAGCAGCCAGGAGACAGGTTACTACGAGCAGTACTTC. Translated, it gives CASSQETGYYEQYF.

J is TRBJ2-2 and V is TRBV25-1; D remains ambiguous. The germline CDR1 and CDR2 sequences are MGHDK and SYGVNS. V was clipped by 8 bases and J by 5 bases, with 9 bases between them. The CDR3 sequence is 12 residues long. The CDR3 DNA sequence: TGTGCCAGCGTAACGGGTACCGGGGAGCTGTTTTTT. Translated, it gives CASVTGTGELFF. The full variable domain, with the rest looked up from reference TRBV25-1 and TRBJ2-2, is EADIYQTPRYLVIGTGKKITLECSQTMGHDKMYWYQQDPGMELHLIHYSYGVNSTEKGDLSSESTVSRIRTEHFPLTLESARPSHTSQYLCASVTGTGELFFGEGSRLTVL.

The chain links TRBV18 to TRBJ2-3; 8 nucleotides match TRBD2. The germline V gene encodes CDR1 KGHSH and CDR2 LQKENI. Unmatched junction bases numbered 5, after V lost 0 bases and J lost 9 bases. CDR3 length equals 14 residues. DNA of the CDR3: TGTGCCAGCTCACCACCGGCGGGGGGTTCAACGCAGTATTTT. Its protein is CASSPPAGGSTQYF.

This clone was detected once. The J gene is TRBJ2-2, the V gene TRBV2; D possibly corresponds to TRBD2 (6 bases). CDR1 SNHLY and CDR2 FYNNEI come from the germline V gene. With 5 bases removed from V and 6 bases from J, the gap between germline ends came to 13 bases. The CDR3 extends over 14 amino acids. CDR3 loop: CASSRDRRAGELFF. The CDR3, as DNA: TGTGCCAGCAGTCGGGACCGGAGGGCCGGGGAGCTGTTTTTT. The full variable domain, in which reference TRBV2 and TRBJ2-2 provide the parts outside the CDR3, is EPEVTQTPSHQVTQMGQEVILRCVPISNHLYFYWYRQILGQKVEFLVSFYNNEISEKSEIFDDQFSVERPDGSNFTLKIRSTKLEDSAMYFCASSRDRRAGELFFGEGSRLTVL.

This rearrangement joins TRBV29-1 to TRBJ2-6, with 9 bases identical to TRBD1. Germline CDR1 reads SQVTM; CDR2 reads ANQGSEA. The length of the CDR3 is 16 residues. V dropped 4 bases and J dropped 2; count of bases not matched to a gene: 6. The CDR3 spells CSVGGTGGAGANVLTF. Here the CDR3 DNA reads TGCAGCGTTGGGGGAACAGGGGGCGCTGGGGCCAACGTCCTGACTTTC.

The chain employs TRBV19 and TRBJ2-3, with 9 bases aligning to TRBD2. The V gene end was trimmed by 3 bases and the J gene end by 6 bases; junction bases not matched to a gene: 4. The CDR3 is 14 amino acids. Germline V gene data show CDR1 as LNHDA and CDR2 as SQIVND (reference sequence). The CDR3 spells CASSILGLADTQYF. The CDR3 DNA sequence: TGTGCCAGTAGTATCCTCGGACTAGCGGATACGCAGTATTTT.

The rearrangement joins TRBV25-1 to TRBJ1-4, with TRBD1 as a possible D gene (6 bases). Trimming pared 4 bases from V and 1 base from J, leaving 7 bases between. Germline values: CDR1 MGHDK, CDR2 SYGVNS. This CDR3 has 14 residues. In DNA form, the CDR3 reads TGTGCCAGCAGTGGAGGGGGAACTAATGAAAAACTGTTTTTT. This translates into CASSGGGTNEKLFF.

The chain links TRBV9 to TRBJ2-3, with D unclear. CDR3 length: 14 amino acids. Per the germline V gene, CDR1 is SGDLS and CDR2 is YYNGEE. Trimming left V 3 bases short and J 3 bases short, with 11 bases between. In DNA form, the CDR3 reads TGTGCCAGCAGCGCGGTGATAGTAACAGATACGCAGTATTTT. It is translated as CASSAVIVTDTQYF.

This chain connects TRBV7-9 to TRBJ1-1; 7 bases line up with TRBD1. The CDR3 consists of 14 residues. CDR1 is SEHNR and CDR2 is FQNEAQ in the germline V gene (reference sequence). J was trimmed by 3 bases and V by 1 base; bases with no gene match: 2. CDR3 sequence: CASSLGTGYTEAFF. In DNA, the CDR3 is TGTGCCAGCAGCTTAGGGACAGGATACACTGAAGCTTTCTTT. Drawing the rest from reference TRBV7-9 and TRBJ1-1, the complete variable domain is DTGVSQNPRHKITKRGQNVTFRCDPISEHNRLYWYRQTLGQGPEFLTYFQNEAQLEKSRLLSDRFSAERPKGSFSTLEIQRTEQGDSAMYLCASSLGTGYTEAFFGQGTRLTVV.

The chain carries TRBV5-4 and TRBJ2-1; TRBD1 aligns across 9 bases. The CDR3 runs to 12 residues. The ends lost 3 bases at V and 12 bases at J; junction bases unmatched: 4. Germline CDR1 is SGHNT and CDR2 is YYREEE (reference sequence). CDR3 amino acids: CASSWGQGGQFF. The DNA of the CDR3 is TGTGCCAGCAGCTGGGGACAGGGTGGGCAGTTCTTC.

V is TRBV30 and J is TRBJ2-5, with a tentative D call TRBD1 (6 bases). V was pared by 6 bases and J by 4 bases, with 9 bases between. In germline, CDR1 is GTSNPN, CDR2 SVGIG (reference sequence). The CDR3 sequence is 11 residues long. In DNA form, the CDR3 reads TGTGCCTGTGGGGGCGGAGAGACCCAGTACTTC. Protein: CACGGGETQYF.

The chain uses TRBV18 and TRBJ1-6, with 10 bases matching TRBD1. The trim removed 5 bases at V and 10 bases at J, leaving 8 bases unmatched. Germline values: CDR1 KGHSH, CDR2 LQKENI. The CDR3 contains 15 residues. The CDR3 nucleotides read TGTGCCAGCTCAGGTAGCGGGACAGGGGAATCACCCCTCCACTTT. Its translation is CASSGSGTGESPLHF.

The chain carries TRBV18 and TRBJ2-7; the D gene is possibly TRBD1 (6 bases). V dropped 1 base and J dropped 0 bases, with 10 bases sitting between them. CDR1 is KGHSH and CDR2 is LQKENI in the germline V gene. The CDR3 sequence is 15 residues long. The CDR3 is CASSPRRDTSYEQYF. CDR3 DNA sequence: TGTGCCAGCTCACCACGCCGGGACACCTCCTACGAGCAGTACTTC. The entire variable domain, with the rest obtained from reference TRBV18 and TRBJ2-7, is as follows: NAGVMQNPRHLVRRRGQEARLRCSPMKGHSHVYWYRQLPEEGLKFMVYLQKENIIDESGMPKERFSAEFPKEGPSILRIQQVVRGDSAAYFCASSPRRDTSYEQYFGPGTRLTVT.

Only a few counts were recorded for this clone. This chain links TRBV5-4 with TRBJ1-2; TRBD1 is a possible D gene (5 bases). V lost 3 bases to trimming and J lost 3 bases, with 15 bases between them. CDR3 size: 15 residues. Germline CDR1 is SGHNT and CDR2 is YYREEE (reference sequence). The CDR3 region has the DNA TGTGCCAGCAGCTCCTGGGGGGAGCCCGACTATGGCTACACCTTC. Protein: CASSSWGEPDYGYTF. Combining the CDR3 with reference TRBV5-4 and TRBJ1-2 gives the whole variable domain ETGVTQSPTHLIKTRGQQVTLRCSSQSGHNTVSWYQQALGQGPQFIFQYYREEENGRGNFPPRFSGLQFPNYSSELNVNALELDDSALYLCASSSWGEPDYGYTFGSGTRLTVV.

The rearrangement links TRBV9 to TRBJ2-2; D is perhaps TRBD2 (6 bases). This CDR3 spans 15 amino acids. Trimming shortened V by 4 bases and J by 1 base, and 11 bases separated the two germline ends. Germline V gives CDR1 SGDLS, CDR2 YYNGEE. CDR3 coding DNA: TGTGCCAGCAGCCCGGGGACTCTGAACACCGGGGAGCTGTTTTTT. This encodes CASSPGTLNTGELFF.

The genes are TRBV7-6 and TRBJ2-5; D not certain. The germline V gene has CDR1 SGHVS and CDR2 FNYEAQ. The CDR3 is made up of 11 amino acids. Trimming shortened V by 5 bases and J by 5 bases, and 6 bases separated the two germline ends. The CDR3 DNA reads as TGTGCCAGCAGCCCCCGGGAGACCCAGTACTTC. It encodes CASSPRETQYF.

V is TRBV7-6 and J is TRBJ2-3; 7 bases fit TRBD2. Germline CDR1 SGHVS, CDR2 FNYEAQ. V was pared by 10 bases and J by 0 bases, with 10 bases of the junction left unmatched. CDR3 length: 15 residues. The CDR3 sequence is CATTTGGPSTDTQYF. Here the CDR3 DNA reads TGTGCCACTACGACGGGGGGACCTAGCACAGATACGCAGTATTTT. Combining the CDR3 with reference TRBV7-6 and TRBJ2-3 gives the whole variable domain GAGVSQSPRYKVTKRGQDVALRCDPISGHVSLYWYRQALGQGPEFLTYFNYEAQQDKSGLPNDRFSAERPEGSISTLTIQRTEQRDSAMYRCATTTGGPSTDTQYFGPGTRLTVL.

The chain has TRBV21-1 and TRBJ1-2; the DNA was not compared with TRBD1, the D call given in the table. TRBV21-1 is a recognized pseudogene. CDR3 length: 14 residues. As DNA, the CDR3 is TGTGCCAGCAGCTATTCCGACAGGCCCTACGGCTACACCTTC. Protein sequence: CASSYSDRPYGYTF.

This clone has a single count. The chain links TRBV30 to TRBJ1-2; D gene uncertain. CDR3 length: 11 residues. In germline, CDR1 is GTSNPN, CDR2 SVGIG (reference sequence). The V end was cut by 4 bases, the J end by 9 bases, with 12 bases between. In DNA, the CDR3 is TGTGCCTGGACCCAACGAGGGAGCTACACCTTC. As protein: CAWTQRGSYTF.

This clone was seen once. The chain carries TRBV11-3 and TRBJ2-2, with 9 bases fitting TRBD1. The CDR3 length is 15 residues. CDR1 and CDR2 from the germline V gene are SGHNT and YENEEA. The V segment lost 5 bases and the J segment 6 bases; nucleotides outside the gene matches: 7. Here the CDR3 reads CASSPPDRGPGELFF. The CDR3 region has the DNA TGTGCCAGCAGCCCTCCGGACAGGGGTCCCGGGGAGCTGTTTTTT. Supplemented by reference TRBV11-3 and TRBJ2-2, the full variable domain reads EAGVVQSPRYKIIEKKQPVAFWCNPISGHNTLYWYLQNLGQGPELLIRYENEEAVDDSQLPKDRFSAERLKGVDSTLKIQPAELGDSAVYLCASSPPDRGPGELFFGEGSRLTVL.